This is a list of T cell receptor beta chains from one sample in a study of blood T cell repertoires in COVID-19. Profiled with immunoSEQ multiplex PCR; TCRdb holds only in-frame clones, not every one. Among approximately 300,000 clones listed, about four fifths were seen once. Sequencing was done on a sample of peripheral blood. All receptors derive from a person aged 70 to 80 with COVID-19, enrolled during active disease. The CDR3 runs from the conserved cysteine through the conserved F or W. Fields, in order: D gene, J gene, V gene, clone size, CDR3 protein, CDR3 DNA. D genes are given only for firm matches. Rows may omit the clone size; those that give it use once, few, many or a size class.

TRBD1 | TRBJ1-1 | TRBV9 | NA | CASSVGTGSNTEAFF | TGTGCCAGCAGCGTAGGGACAGGGTCGAACACTGAAGCTTTCTTT
NA | TRBJ2-2 | TRBV5-1 | NA | CASSPWEGGNTGELFF | TGCGCCAGCAGCCCCTGGGAGGGGGGGAACACCGGGGAGCTGTTTTTT
TRBD1 | TRBJ2-6 | TRBV7-6 | NA | CASSLGTAGANVLTF | TGTGCCAGCAGCCTAGGGACAGCTGGGGCCAACGTCCTGACTTTC
TRBD2 | TRBJ2-7 | TRBV5-4 | NA | CASSLAGGAEQYF | TGTGCCAGCAGCTTGGCCGGGGGGGCAGAGCAGTACTTC
NA | TRBJ1-2 | TRBV20-1 | NA | CSASPRGPRTRYTF | TGCAGTGCTAGTCCTAGGGGCCCCAGAACTCGCTACACCTTC
TRBD2 | TRBJ2-1 | TRBV7-3 | NA | CASSFSGGPYNEQFF | TGTGCCAGCAGCTTCTCGGGGGGGCCCTACAATGAGCAGTTCTTC
NA | TRBJ2-5 | TRBV19 | NA | CASTLVANQGETQYF | TGTGCCAGTACCCTTGTAGCGAACCAAGGAGAGACCCAGTACTTC
TRBD1 | TRBJ1-4 | TRBV5-1 | NA | CASSLVTGGGEKLFF | TGCGCCAGCAGCTTGGTCACAGGGGGCGGTGAAAAACTGTTTTTT
NA | TRBJ1-5 | TRBV7-9 | once | CASSLGGQPQHF | TGTGCCAGCAGCTTAGGGGGCCAGCCCCAGCATTTT
TRBD2 | TRBJ2-3 | TRBV6-6 | NA | CASSPPYWGGSTDTQYF | TGTGCCAGCAGTCCTCCTTACTGGGGGGGAAGCACAGATACGCAGTATTTT
NA | TRBJ1-2 | TRBV10-3 | NA | CAIQRGLVNYGYTF | TGTGCCATCCAACGGGGTTTGGTAAACTATGGCTACACCTTC
NA | TRBJ2-1 | TRBV5-4 | NA | CASSRGGEQFF | TGTGCCAGCAGTAGGGGAGGTGAGCAGTTCTTC
TRBD1 | TRBJ1-2 | TRBV19 | NA | CASSNERTGGYGYTF | TGTGCCAGTAGCAACGAACGGACAGGGGGCTATGGCTACACCTTC
TRBD1 | TRBJ2-7 | TRBV6-5 | many | CASSSRTGVHEQYF | TGTGCCAGCAGTTCCAGGACAGGGGTTCACGAGCAGTACTTC
NA | TRBJ2-7 | TRBV11-2 | NA | CASSNQRRPGEQYF | TGTGCCAGCAGTAACCAGCGTCGACCGGGCGAGCAGTACTTC
NA | TRBJ2-5 | TRBV27 | NA | CASSSTYQETQYF | TGTGCCAGCAGTTCGACTTACCAAGAGACCCAGTACTTC
TRBD2 | TRBJ2-1 | TRBV5-1 | NA | CASSSGGLSSYNEQFF | TGCGCCAGCAGCTCGGGGGGGCTCAGCTCCTACAATGAGCAGTTCTTC
TRBD1 | TRBJ1-2 | TRBV3-1/TRBV3-2 | NA | CASSHRDRFRGNYGYTF | TGTGCCAGCAGCCATCGGGACAGGTTTAGGGGTAACTATGGCTACACCTTC
NA | TRBJ2-7 | TRBV15 | NA | CATSREGFLYEQYF | TGTGCCACCAGCAGAGAGGGCTTCCTATACGAGCAGTACTTC
TRBD2 | TRBJ2-2 | TRBV7-8 | NA | CASSSIGGAGELFF | TGTGCCAGCAGCTCGATCGGGGGGGCCGGGGAGCTGTTTTTT
TRBD1 | TRBJ1-2 | TRBV6-1 | NA | CASSDWDRGPGYTF | TGTGCCAGCAGTGACTGGGACAGGGGGCCTGGCTACACCTTC
TRBD2 | TRBJ2-2 | TRBV19 | NA | CASSILAGSLAGELFF | TGTGCCAGTAGTATACTAGCGGGAAGTCTCGCCGGGGAGCTGTTTTTT
TRBD2 | TRBJ2-1 | TRBV19 | NA | CASSAQVAGVGNEQFF | TGTGCCAGTAGTGCACAGGTAGCGGGAGTAGGGAATGAGCAGTTCTTC
NA | TRBJ2-2 | TRBV3-1/TRBV3-2 | NA | CASSQVPINQGLELFF | TGTGCCAGCAGCCAAGTACCTATTAATCAGGGTCTGGAGCTGTTTTTT
TRBD2 | TRBJ2-2 | TRBV19 | NA | CASSMLAGVIGELFF | TGTGCCAGTAGTATGCTAGCGGGAGTAATCGGGGAGCTGTTTTTT
TRBD1 | TRBJ2-1 | TRBV5-1 | NA | CASSLSRDRGHEQFF | TGCGCCAGCAGCTTAAGTCGAGACAGGGGCCATGAGCAGTTCTTC
NA | TRBJ1-3 | TRBV7-2 | NA | CASSLNRLSDTIYF | TGTGCCAGCAGCCTAAACAGACTATCAGACACCATATATTTT
NA | TRBJ2-5 | TRBV4-1 | NA | CASSYDRGSQETQYF | TGCGCCAGCAGCTACGATCGTGGCAGCCAAGAGACCCAGTACTTC
TRBD2 | TRBJ2-2 | TRBV15 | NA | CATSGGGLAGNTGELFF | TGTGCCACCAGCGGCGGTGGCCTAGCGGGGAACACCGGGGAGCTGTTTTTT
TRBD1 | TRBJ2-2 | TRBV5-1 | NA | CASSSQGQTTGELFF | TGCGCCAGCAGCTCGCAGGGACAGACCACCGGGGAGCTGTTTTTT
NA | TRBJ1-3 | TRBV9 | NA | CASSVDLSGNTIYF | TGTGCCAGCAGCGTAGATCTCTCTGGAAACACCATATATTTT
TRBD2 | TRBJ2-1 | TRBV2 | few | CASTGTSGGNEQFF | TGTGCCAGCACAGGGACTAGCGGTGGGAATGAGCAGTTCTTC
NA | TRBJ1-5 | TRBV6-5 | NA | CASSVTGEDQPQHF | TGTGCCAGCAGCGTAACAGGCGAAGATCAGCCCCAGCATTTT
NA | TRBJ2-5 | TRBV20-1 | NA | CSASASAGALQETQYF | TGCAGTGCTAGTGCCTCGGCAGGCGCACTCCAAGAGACCCAGTACTTC
NA | TRBJ2-1 | TRBV7-9 | NA | CASSSPGNEQFF | TGTGCCAGCAGCTCCCCAGGCAATGAGCAGTTCTTC
NA | TRBJ2-7 | TRBV28 | NA | CASSPSGAVSYEQYF | TGTGCCAGCAGTCCCTCTGGGGCGGTCTCCTACGAGCAGTACTTC
TRBD1 | TRBJ1-1 | TRBV2 | NA | CASSTWDREAFF | TGTGCCAGCAGTACGTGGGACAGAGAAGCTTTCTTT
NA | TRBJ2-4 | TRBV6-2/TRBV6-3 | NA | CASSLAKNIQYF | TGTGCCAGCAGTCTAGCCAAAAACATTCAGTACTTC
NA | TRBJ2-7 | TRBV30 | NA | CAWSPFTLPGEQYF | TGTGCCTGGAGTCCTTTCACTTTGCCTGGTGAGCAGTACTTC
NA | TRBJ2-5 | TRBV6-2/TRBV6-3 | NA | CASSPFRREETQYF | TGTGCCAGCAGCCCATTTAGACGGGAAGAGACCCAGTACTTC
TRBD1 | TRBJ1-5 | TRBV28 | NA | CASRVQGASNQPQHF | TGTGCCAGCCGGGTACAGGGGGCGAGCAATCAGCCCCAGCATTTT
TRBD2 | TRBJ2-2 | TRBV4-1 | NA | CASSQIPGTSGVTGELFF | TGCGCCAGCAGCCAAATCCCGGGGACTAGCGGGGTCACCGGGGAGCTGTTTTTT
TRBD1 | TRBJ2-7 | TRBV11-2 | NA | CASSLGGTGPEEQYF | TGTGCCAGCAGCTTAGGTGGGACAGGGCCCGAAGAGCAGTACTTC
TRBD1 | TRBJ1-4 | TRBV15 | NA | CATSRARTGGEKLFF | TGTGCCACCAGCAGAGCCCGGACAGGGGGGGAAAAACTGTTTTTT
TRBD1 | TRBJ2-7 | TRBV5-8 | NA | CASSLELGQITYEQYF | TGTGCCAGCAGCTTGGAGTTGGGACAGATTACTTACGAGCAGTACTTC